This T cell receptor (beta chain) was retrieved from a study of blood T cell repertoires in COVID-19. Study as a whole: The samples span acute and convalescent COVID-19 from the United States, Italy and Spain.

There are a few counts of this clone. The germline CDR1 and CDR2 sequences are SEHNR and FQNEAQ (reference sequence). J was trimmed by 10 bases and V by 4 bases; bases with no gene match: 15. The CDR3 runs to 17 residues. This table comes from immunoSEQ multiplex PCR, and its TCRdb copy is limited to in-frame clones, with some not included. The top ten hold around 5.8% of the sample, which has 60,000 to 95,000 clones, about 87% seen once. The TCR was taken from a woman aged 45-59 years with acute or convalescent COVID-19. This rearrangement joins TRBV7-9 to TRBJ1-6; 8 nucleotides match TRBD1. The sequencing input was peripheral blood. In DNA form, the CDR3 reads TGTGCCAGCAGCTCCGGGCCCGCAGGGGGCGCAGACTCACCCCTCCACTTT. Encoded protein: CASSSGPAGGADSPLHF. Complete variable domain (other parts from reference TRBV7-9 and TRBJ1-6): DTGVSQNPRHKITKRGQNVTFRCDPISEHNRLYWYRQTLGQGPEFLTYFQNEAQLEKSRLLSDRFSAERPKGSFSTLEIQRTEQGDSAMYLCASSSGPAGGADSPLHFGNGTRLTVT.